Given below is one T cell receptor (beta chain) in context. Other DNA sequences in this sample translate to the same CDR3. In the original workflow: Reference gene primer amplification gave estimated nucleated cell counts. Sequencing used immunoSEQ multiplex PCR; TCRdb keeps in-frame clones, though not all of them. The DNA gave D and trimming, while V, J and clone size come from that table. The sample includes 200,000 to 300,000 clones, 65% to 85% of them seen just once. These data belong to a study of blood T cell repertoires in COVID-19. With 3 bases clipped from V and 0 bases from J, the junction kept 3 bases outside the gene matches. From germline, CDR1 is SGHRS and CDR2 YFSETQ. The CDR3 has 15 amino acids.

This TCR derives from a human donor in a cohort sampled during active COVID-19. Sequencing was done on a sample of peripheral blood. This sequence joins TRBV5-1 and TRBJ2-1, with TRBD1 matching 7 bases. The CDR3 sequence is CASSSGTASYNEQFF. CDR3 nucleotides: TGCGCCAGCAGCTCCGGGACAGCCTCCTACAATGAGCAGTTCTTC.